The table lists the clone carrying this T cell receptor beta chain with many counts. This specimen comes from a study of blood T cells in healthy people across ages. Study-level background: There was about one barcoded beta molecule captured by template switching per two T cells.

The V gene lost 1 base and the J gene lost 5 bases, with 3 bases spanning the gap. Germline assignment: CDR1 SEHNR and CDR2 FQNEAQ (reference sequence). There are 11 residues in the CDR3. The use of a sample-barcoded 5' primer and a J-beta primer mix characterized a second PCR of about 7 to 12 cycles. Researchers report that a template-switch adaptor with 12 random nucleotides tagged each cDNA molecule. TCRdb analysed the 5' RACE reads with MiXCR anew, one entry per CDR3 protein. The sample holds around 700,000 distinct CDR3 sequences; roughly 25% are singletons and the top ten take 9.4%. The same sample was also studied in work on T cells of mothers and their children. Per that study: Samples came from a few healthy Caucasian mothers and their six children. Mothers yielded over 8 million CDR3 reads, children some 2.9 million each.

Sequencing was performed on blood. The TCR comes from a boy aged 5-17 years in good health. The gene calls are TRBV7-9 and TRBJ2-7; D is uncertain. The CDR3 nucleotides read TGTGCCAGCAGCTTAGTCGACGAGCAGTACTTC. Encoded protein: CASSLVDEQYF.